This T cell receptor (beta chain) was captured in a study of CD8+CD57+ T cells in acquired aplastic anemia. Whole-study context: Sorted CD4+ and CD8+ cells gave an average of around 3 ug of DNA.

Selection for sequencing was limited to patients who had shown CD8+CD57+ cell expansion by flow cytometry. Genomic DNA provided the template from which TCR beta VDJ and CDR3 profiles were obtained. TCRdb re-called the reads with MiXCR, one entry per CDR3 protein. This sample carries roughly 150,000 distinct CDR3 sequences, around 48% of them seen once, and the ten largest clones take around 2.9%. Germline assignment: CDR1 MNHNS and CDR2 SASEGT. The CDR3 extends over 18 amino acids. V was clipped by 1 base and J by 5 bases, with 23 bases between them. Material: sorted CD4+, CD8+, or CD8+CD57+ T cells (not recorded which) from PBMCs. This sequence joins TRBV6-1 and TRBJ2-5; TRBD2 might be the D (8 bases). The origin of this receptor is a human donor with aplastic anemia. This chain's CDR3 is CASSEGYFGTAGEETQYF. Written as DNA, the CDR3 is TGTGCCAGCAGTGAAGGGTACTTTGGGACAGCGGGGGAGGAGACCCAGTACTTC.